These T cell receptor beta chains were read from a single sample in a study of T cell responses to AZD1222 COVID-19 vaccine. Some clones are missing from TCRdb's copy, which holds only in-frame ones; the method was immunoSEQ multiplex PCR. The sample carries 100,000 or so clones, about 80% recorded once. The material sequenced was peripheral blood, taken on day 0 of AZD1222 vaccination. These receptors were taken from an adult in good health. The CDR3 runs from the conserved cysteine through the conserved F or W. A D gene is named only where the DNA matches it firmly. The size field is filled for only some rows; it gives once, few, many or a size class.

J,V,size,D,DNA,CDR3
TRBJ1-6,TRBV21-1,NA,NA,TGTGCCAGCAGCAAAGTGACCGGCCCGGGGGTTTATTCACCCCTCCACTTT,CASSKVTGPGVYSPLHF
TRBJ2-3,TRBV5-8,NA,TRBD2,TGTGCCAGCAGCTCACCGGGACTAGGCACAGATACGCAGTATTTT,CASSSPGLGTDTQYF
TRBJ1-6,TRBV2,NA,NA,TGTGCCAGCAGCTCCGGCCAGTATAATTCACCCCTCCACTTT,CASSSGQYNSPLHF
TRBJ2-5,TRBV2,few,NA,TGTGCCAGCGGCCCGCAGGGGATCCAAGAGACCCAGTACTTC,CASGPQGIQETQYF
TRBJ2-3,TRBV5-1,once,NA,TGCGCCAGCAGCCGCGTACATAAAGATACGCAGTATTTT,CASSRVHKDTQYF
TRBJ1-4,TRBV3-1/TRBV3-2,few,NA,TGTGCCAGCAGCCAAATAACCGGGCCCGAGGGCGGGGATGAAAAACTGTTTTTT,CASSQITGPEGGDEKLFF
TRBJ1-1,TRBV20-1,NA,TRBD1,TGCAGTGCTAGTCGGGACAGGAACACTGAAGCTTTCTTT,CSASRDRNTEAFF
TRBJ2-7,TRBV5-1,NA,TRBD1,TGCGCCAGCAGCTCCTTTCCGGGACAGGGAACCTACGAGCAGTACTTC,CASSSFPGQGTYEQYF
TRBJ1-3,TRBV3-1/TRBV3-2,NA,NA,TGTGCCAGCAGCTCCGGGCCCCGAAACACCATATATTTT,CASSSGPRNTIYF
TRBJ2-5,TRBV7-2,NA,NA,TGTGCCAGCAGCTTACGACAAGCTTGGCAGACCCAGTACTTC,CASSLRQAWQTQYF
TRBJ1-2,TRBV6-5,NA,TRBD1,TGTGCCAGCAGAGCGGACAGGCCCTATGGCTACACCTTC,CASRADRPYGYTF
TRBJ2-6,TRBV12-5,NA,TRBD1,TGTGCTAGTGGAAAGGGACAGGGCAACTCTGGGGCCAACGTCCTGACTTTC,CASGKGQGNSGANVLTF
TRBJ1-1,TRBV7-2,NA,TRBD1,TGTGCCAGCAGCTCCCGGGACAGCCCAAAGATGAACACTGAAGCTTTCTTT,CASSSRDSPKMNTEAFF
TRBJ1-5,TRBV6-1,NA,NA,TGTGCCAGCAGTGAATCGGGGGGCTCTCAGCCCCAGCATTTT,CASSESGGSQPQHF
TRBJ2-2,TRBV14,once,NA,TGTGCCAGCAGCCGGGCAGGGCGAACCGGGGAGCTGTTTTTT,CASSRAGRTGELFF
TRBJ2-2,TRBV5-6,NA,NA,TGTGCCAGCAGCTTATTTGTCGGTTCGAACACCGGGGAGCTGTTTTTT,CASSLFVGSNTGELFF
TRBJ2-2,TRBV5-1,NA,TRBD1,TGCGCCAGCAGCTTATCAGGGGGTAACACCGGGGAGCTGTTTTTT,CASSLSGGNTGELFF
TRBJ1-1,TRBV7-2,NA,NA,TGTGCCAGCTTCCCATGGGCAAACACTGAAGCTTTCTTT,CASFPWANTEAFF
TRBJ1-1,TRBV5-1,NA,NA,TGCGCCAGCAGTCATCGGGGATCTGTGAACACTGAAGCTTTCTTT,CASSHRGSVNTEAFF
TRBJ1-2,TRBV5-6,NA,NA,TGTGCCAGCAGCCCCGCGGGACCTAACTATGGCTACACCTTC,CASSPAGPNYGYTF
TRBJ1-2,TRBV12-3/TRBV12-4,NA,TRBD1,TGTGCCAGCAGCCCGACAGGGCCGGGGGGCTACACCTTC,CASSPTGPGGYTF
TRBJ1-1,TRBV12-3/TRBV12-4,few,NA,TGTGCCAGCAGGGTCGGATTCGCCCTTGAAGCTTTCTTT,CASRVGFALEAFF
TRBJ2-1,TRBV4-1,NA,NA,TGCGCCAGCAGCCAAGAGGTGGGAAGACTCTCCTACAATGAGCAGTTCTTC,CASSQEVGRLSYNEQFF
TRBJ1-1,TRBV7-9,NA,TRBD1,TGTGCCAGCAGTTTTTACAGGGGGACTGAAGCTTTCTTT,CASSFYRGTEAFF
TRBJ2-1,TRBV19,NA,NA,TGTGCCAGTAGACAAGGGGCCCATGAGCAGTTCTTC,CASRQGAHEQFF
TRBJ1-1,TRBV18,NA,NA,TGTGCCAGCTCACCACGTTCCGTCGCTGAAGCTTTCTTT,CASSPRSVAEAFF
TRBJ2-2,TRBV4-2,NA,TRBD1,TGTGCCAGCAGCCAAGGACAGGGAGAAGGCGCCGGGGAGCTGTTTTTT,CASSQGQGEGAGELFF
TRBJ2-5,TRBV5-1,NA,TRBD2,TGCGCCAGCAGCCACCGCTTGACTAGCGGGGGGGCAGAGGAGACCCAGTACTTC,CASSHRLTSGGAEETQYF
TRBJ1-2,TRBV27,few,NA,TGTGCCAGCAGTGAGAACCCTAACTATGGCTACACCTTC,CASSENPNYGYTF
TRBJ2-2,TRBV5-1,once,NA,TGCGCCAGCAGCTTGGTGGGTCGCACCGGGGAGCTGTTTTTT,CASSLVGRTGELFF
TRBJ1-2,TRBV19,NA,NA,TGTGCCAGTACCATATTGCCTTCGGGGGGTCGCGGGAACTATGGCTACACCTTC,CASTILPSGGRGNYGYTF
TRBJ1-6,TRBV30,NA,NA,TGTGCCTGGAAGGCAGGGGTCGGTTCACCCCTCCACTTT,CAWKAGVGSPLHF
TRBJ1-6,TRBV6-4,medium-sized,NA,TGTGCCAGCAGTGACGGGGATAATTCACCCCTCCACTTT,CASSDGDNSPLHF
TRBJ1-6,TRBV5-1,NA,TRBD1,TGCGCCAGCAGCCTAATGGACAGGGACCATTCACCCCTCCACTTT,CASSLMDRDHSPLHF
TRBJ1-2,TRBV5-1,NA,NA,TGCGCCAGCAGTTCCTCTTGGAGCTATGGCTACACCTTC,CASSSSWSYGYTF
TRBJ2-1,TRBV5-6,NA,TRBD1,TGTGCCAGCAGCTTACGTCGATCCGGGACAGGGAGTGGTGAGCAGTTCTTC,CASSLRRSGTGSGEQFF
TRBJ1-6,TRBV6-5,NA,TRBD1,TGTGCCAGCAGCAGAGACAGGGGTCCAGGTTCACCCCTCCACTTT,CASSRDRGPGSPLHF
TRBJ2-1,TRBV7-2,NA,NA,TGTGCCAGCAGCTTATTCCGATTCTCGGCCATCAATGAGCAGTTCTTC,CASSLFRFSAINEQFF
TRBJ1-2,TRBV4-1,NA,NA,TGCGCCAGCAGCCACGTCGGCCCTAGTGGCTACACCTTC,CASSHVGPSGYTF
TRBJ1-1,TRBV6-2/TRBV6-3,once,NA,TGTGCCAGCAGTTCCCTCGGGGGCTGGAACACTGAAGCTTTCTTT,CASSSLGGWNTEAFF
TRBJ2-3,TRBV7-2,NA,TRBD2,TGTGCCAGCAGCTTACAGGGACTAGCGGGGGGGTACGCGCAGTATTTT,CASSLQGLAGGYAQYF
TRBJ1-2,TRBV6-5,NA,NA,TGTGCCAGCAGCCGGCAGGGATCAGATGGCTACACCTTC,CASSRQGSDGYTF
TRBJ2-2,TRBV4-3,NA,TRBD2,TGCGCCAGCAGCCAAGGCCCTAGCGGGGGAAACACCGGGGAGCTGTTTTTT,CASSQGPSGGNTGELFF
TRBJ1-3,TRBV5-5,NA,NA,TGTGCCAGCAGCCTGGGGGCACGGGCTGGAAACACCATATATTTT,CASSLGARAGNTIYF
TRBJ2-1,TRBV12-3/TRBV12-4,NA,NA,TGTGCCAGCAGCCACCCCATGAGTGAGCAGTTCTTC,CASSHPMSEQFF
TRBJ2-1,TRBV2,NA,NA,TGTGCCACCCGACAGGCAATTAATGAGCAGTTCTTC,CATRQAINEQFF
TRBJ1-5,TRBV4-2,NA,TRBD1,TGTGCCAGCAGCCAAGAAGACAGGGGGCCTCAGCCCCAGCATTTT,CASSQEDRGPQPQHF
TRBJ1-2,TRBV6-5,NA,NA,TGTGCCAGCACCTCAGTGGGGGCGGGAGGCTACACCTTC,CASTSVGAGGYTF
TRBJ2-5,TRBV12-5,NA,NA,TGTGCTAGTGGTCAGGGGTCCCTGACCCAGTACTTC,CASGQGSLTQYF
TRBJ1-6,TRBV6-2/TRBV6-3,NA,TRBD1,TGTGCCAGCAGTACCTGGACAGGGATCAGCTCCTATAATTCACCCCTCCACTTT,CASSTWTGISSYNSPLHF
TRBJ1-5,TRBV15,NA,NA,TGTGCCACCAGCACCTGGGGCTATAGCAATCAGCCCCAGCATTTT,CATSTWGYSNQPQHF
TRBJ1-6,TRBV7-2,NA,NA,TGTGCCAGCAGCTCCCCGAGGGTTGATTCACCCCTCCACTTT,CASSSPRVDSPLHF
TRBJ1-1,TRBV9,NA,NA,TGTGCCAGCAGCGCGCAGGACACTCACGAAGCTTTCTTT,CASSAQDTHEAFF